A selection of T cell receptor beta chains follows, all from one sample in a study of T-cell memory formation after mild COVID-19. TCRdb redid the calling of the 5' RACE reads with MiXCR, one entry per CDR3 protein. The sample lists about 420,000 distinct CDR3 sequences, 20% to 25% seen once, with approximately 14% in the top ten. Sequences were obtained from PBMCs or a T cell subset sorted from them (not recorded which). These receptors were obtained from an adult woman who had mild COVID-19 (a few samples of this study predate the infection). Cell type and time point are not known. Both conserved end residues are part of each CDR3. A D gene is named only where the DNA matches it firmly. Expanded clones are given a class, and other clones once, few, many or no size at all.

V: TRBV12-3/TRBV12-4; size: -; J: TRBJ2-1; D: -; DNA: TGTGCCAGCAGACTCCTGGGGCATGAGCAGTTCTTC; CDR3: CASRLLGHEQFF
V: TRBV7-9; size: -; J: TRBJ2-7; D: -; DNA: TGTGCCAGCAGCGCAGGACTGAATCTGGGAGAGCAGTACTTC; CDR3: CASSAGLNLGEQYF
V: TRBV11-2; size: -; J: TRBJ2-3; D: -; DNA: TGTGCCAGCAGCCCAACAGGGTATGGCACAGATACGCAGTATTTT; CDR3: CASSPTGYGTDTQYF
V: TRBV5-1; size: few; J: TRBJ2-7; D: TRBD2; DNA: TGCGCCAGCAGCTCGGGACTAGCAAACGAGCAGTACTTC; CDR3: CASSSGLANEQYF
V: TRBV5-1; size: few; J: TRBJ1-5; D: -; DNA: TGCGCCAGCAGCTCGCTTACGGTAGATAGCAATCAGCCCCAGCATTTT; CDR3: CASSSLTVDSNQPQHF
V: TRBV12-3/TRBV12-4; size: -; J: TRBJ2-2; D: -; DNA: TGTGCCAGCAGTTCGTGGGCGGCGAACACCGGGGAGCTGTTTTTT; CDR3: CASSSWAANTGELFF
V: TRBV2; size: -; J: TRBJ2-5; D: TRBD2; DNA: TGTGCCAGCAGTGAGGAATTAGCGGGGGTTACAGAGACCCAGTACTTC; CDR3: CASSEELAGVTETQYF
V: TRBV12-3/TRBV12-4; size: -; J: TRBJ1-2; D: TRBD1; DNA: TGTGCCAGCACTGGGACAGGGATCGATGGCTACACCTTC; CDR3: CASTGTGIDGYTF
V: TRBV5-1; size: many; J: TRBJ1-1; D: -; DNA: TGCGCCAGCAGCTTGGACCCCGGGACTACTAGCACTGAAGCTTTCTTT; CDR3: CASSLDPGTTSTEAFF
V: TRBV7-8; size: few; J: TRBJ2-7; D: TRBD2; DNA: TGTGCCAGCAGCCTGACTAGCTGGGGCCTTGGCGAGCAGTACTTC; CDR3: CASSLTSWGLGEQYF
V: TRBV5-1; size: -; J: TRBJ1-2; D: -; DNA: TGCGCCAGCAGCTTGTCCAGGGGCGAAGGTGGCTACACCTTC; CDR3: CASSLSRGEGGYTF
V: TRBV20-1; size: -; J: TRBJ2-1; D: -; DNA: TGCAGTGCCCCAGGGGGCGGGGGGACCTCCTACAATGAGCAGTTCTTC; CDR3: CSAPGGGGTSYNEQFF
V: TRBV15; size: -; J: TRBJ1-2; D: -; DNA: TGTGCCACCAGCATGGGGGGCCGAGAGTATGGCTACACCTTC; CDR3: CATSMGGREYGYTF
V: TRBV24-1; size: many; J: TRBJ2-1; D: -; DNA: TGTGCCACCTTAGACTCTTACAATGAGCAGTTCTTC; CDR3: CATLDSYNEQFF
V: TRBV12-3/TRBV12-4; size: few; J: TRBJ1-1; D: -; DNA: TGTGCCAGCAGTCCCAGGCGCAGCACCACTGAAGCTTTCTTT; CDR3: CASSPRRSTTEAFF
V: TRBV14; size: few; J: TRBJ1-1; D: -; DNA: TGTGCCAGCAGCTCCAAGGGAAATTGGAACACTGAAGCTTTCTTT; CDR3: CASSSKGNWNTEAFF
V: TRBV11-2; size: -; J: TRBJ2-7; D: TRBD1; DNA: TGTGCCAGCAGCCTTCCCGGGACAGGGCCCGAGCAGTACTTC; CDR3: CASSLPGTGPEQYF
V: TRBV7-9; size: -; J: TRBJ2-5; D: -; DNA: TGTGCCAGCAGCTTCGAACAGGGAGAGACCCAGTACTTC; CDR3: CASSFEQGETQYF
V: TRBV20-1; size: few; J: TRBJ2-1; D: TRBD2; DNA: TGCAGTGCTACATCCCCTAGAGGGCGGGAGTTATTCTACAATGAGCAGTTCTTC; CDR3: CSATSPRGRELFYNEQFF
V: TRBV24-1; size: few; J: TRBJ2-5; D: TRBD2; DNA: TGTGCCACCAGTGACTTCCGGACTAGCGGGAGGTACGGTGAGACCCAGTACTTC; CDR3: CATSDFRTSGRYGETQYF
V: TRBV5-6; size: -; J: TRBJ2-7; D: TRBD2; DNA: TGTGCCAGCAGCTACCTGACTAGCGGGATCTCCTACGAGCAGTACTTC; CDR3: CASSYLTSGISYEQYF
V: TRBV7-9; size: few; J: TRBJ2-7; D: -; DNA: TGTGCCAGCACCCCACGGGGGGACAGGAGGGCCTACGAGCAGTACTTC; CDR3: CASTPRGDRRAYEQYF
V: TRBV12-3/TRBV12-4; size: -; J: TRBJ1-5; D: -; DNA: TGTGCCAGCAGTCAGACAGGCCGCAATCAGCCCCAGCATTTT; CDR3: CASSQTGRNQPQHF
V: TRBV29-1; size: once; J: TRBJ1-1; D: -; DNA: TGCAGCGTTGGTGAAGTAGTAACTGAAGCTTTCTTT; CDR3: CSVGEVVTEAFF
V: TRBV20-1; size: few; J: TRBJ2-7; D: -; DNA: TGCAGTGCTAGAGGCGGAGGGGCTCCGTCGGTAGGGTCCTACGAGCAGTACTTC; CDR3: CSARGGGAPSVGSYEQYF
V: TRBV19; size: -; J: TRBJ2-1; D: -; DNA: TGTGCCAGTAGTCTATACTACGTCTCCTACAATGAGCAGTTCTTC; CDR3: CASSLYYVSYNEQFF
V: TRBV30; size: -; J: TRBJ2-3; D: TRBD1; DNA: TGTGCCTGGACTCCGGGACAGTTCACAGATACGCAGTATTTT; CDR3: CAWTPGQFTDTQYF
V: TRBV6-2/TRBV6-3; size: -; J: TRBJ2-7; D: TRBD1; DNA: TGTGCCAGCAGGCAACAGGGGGCGGGGGAGCAGTACTTC; CDR3: CASRQQGAGEQYF
V: TRBV12-3/TRBV12-4; size: many; J: TRBJ2-2; D: TRBD2; DNA: TGTGCCAGCAGGGGGACTAGCGGGAAGAGAGGGACCGGGGAGCTGTTTTTT; CDR3: CASRGTSGKRGTGELFF